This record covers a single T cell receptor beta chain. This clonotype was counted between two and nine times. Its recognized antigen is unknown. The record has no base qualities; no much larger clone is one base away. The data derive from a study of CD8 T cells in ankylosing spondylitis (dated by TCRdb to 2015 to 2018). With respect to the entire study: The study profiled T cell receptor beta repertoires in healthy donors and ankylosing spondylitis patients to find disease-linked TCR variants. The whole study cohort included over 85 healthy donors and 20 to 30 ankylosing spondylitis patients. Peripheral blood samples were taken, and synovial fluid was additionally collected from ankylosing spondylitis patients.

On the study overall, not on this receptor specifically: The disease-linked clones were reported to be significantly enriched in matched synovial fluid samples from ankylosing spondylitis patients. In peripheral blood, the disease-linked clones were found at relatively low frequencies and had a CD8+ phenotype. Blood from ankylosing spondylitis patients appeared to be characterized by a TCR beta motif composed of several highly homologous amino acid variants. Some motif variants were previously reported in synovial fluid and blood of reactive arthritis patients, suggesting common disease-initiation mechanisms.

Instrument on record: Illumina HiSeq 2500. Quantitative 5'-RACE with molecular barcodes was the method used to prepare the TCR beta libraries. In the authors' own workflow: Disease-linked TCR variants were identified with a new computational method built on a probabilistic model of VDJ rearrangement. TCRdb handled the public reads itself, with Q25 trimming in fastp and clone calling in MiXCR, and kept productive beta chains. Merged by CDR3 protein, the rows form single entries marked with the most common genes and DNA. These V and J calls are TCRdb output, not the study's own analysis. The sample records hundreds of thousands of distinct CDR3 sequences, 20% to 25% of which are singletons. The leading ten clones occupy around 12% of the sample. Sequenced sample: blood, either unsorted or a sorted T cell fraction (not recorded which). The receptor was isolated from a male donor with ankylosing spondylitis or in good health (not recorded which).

The CDR3 region reads CAISVAGANTDTQYF. The DNA sequence follows: TGTGCCATCAGTGTCGCAGGGGCGAACACAGATACGCAGTATTTT. The rearranged segments are TRBV10-3 and TRBJ2-3, with TRBD1 perhaps the D gene, on 6 matching bases. The CDR3 numbers 15 residues from cysteine through phenylalanine. Just the 45-base CDR3 DNA is kept, in frame starting at base 1. Based on the germline V gene, the CDR1 and CDR2 sequences are ENHRY and SYGVKD. V is pared back by 4 bases and J by 2 bases, with 13 bases lying between the germline termini.